This T cell receptor beta chain was retrieved from a study of siplizumab effects on memory and regulatory T cells. The method was immunoSEQ multiplex PCR; TCRdb's version includes in-frame clones alone and lacks a portion of them. The sample records about 100,000 clones, 94% being singletons. The study's findings and limits: Naive T cells, seemingly more diverse than memory cells, seemed major alloresponse contributors.

Regarding this clone: The antigen remains undetermined.

Germline-derived CDR1 and CDR2 are SGDLS and YYNGEE. The length of the CDR3 is 19 residues. Trimming cost V 5 bases and J 0 bases; bases outside gene matches: 9. The V call is TRBV9, the J call TRBJ2-3; 16 nucleotides align to TRBD2. The clonotype comes from a human donor in good health. The specimen was Tregs sorted from blood. DNA of the CDR3: TGTGCCAGCAGTATGAAAGGGACTAGCGGGAGGGATAGCACAGATACGCAGTATTTT. Translation gives CASSMKGTSGRDSTDTQYF.